One sample yielded the 21 T cell receptor beta chains listed below, sequenced in a study of shared clonotypes between healthy human individuals. CD45RO-negative, CCR7-positively selected cells formed the naive CD8 fraction, excluding terminally differentiated effector memory CD45RA+ cells. Only in-frame clones appear in the TCRdb table, and some are missing; sequencing was by immunoSEQ multiplex PCR. This sample has about 2 million clones, with about 95% found just once. What was sequenced was naive CD8+ T cells sorted from blood. Receptor source: a man aged 18-30 years in good health.

This chain links TRBV2 with TRBJ1-1; TRBD1 is a possible D gene (5 bases). V was shortened by 10 bases and J by 0 bases, with 15 bases between the two germline ends. CDR3 size: 14 residues. The V gene's germline CDR1 is SNHLY and CDR2 FYNNEI. Written as DNA, the CDR3 is TGTGCCACGCCCCTGGGGACTATGAACACTGAAGCTTTCTTT. Amino acid sequence: CATPLGTMNTEAFF.

The chain recombines TRBV6-1 with TRBJ2-1; 10 bases are a match to TRBD2. V dropped 2 bases and J dropped 9; count of bases not matched to a gene: 10. This CDR3 has 16 residues. Germline V gene lookup returns CDR1 MNHNS and CDR2 SASEGT. The CDR3 sequence is CASSEYIAGGISEQFF. In nucleotides, the CDR3 is TGTGCCAGCAGTGAATACATAGCGGGGGGAATAAGTGAGCAGTTCTTC.

The chain uses TRBV29-1 and TRBJ2-7; 11 nucleotides match TRBD2. Germline V gene lookup returns CDR1 SQVTM and CDR2 ANQGSEA. V dropped 3 bases and J dropped 3; count of bases not matched to a gene: 4. The length of the CDR3 is 14 residues. CDR3 DNA: TGCAGCGTTGATATAGCGGGAGGGGGCTACGAGCAGTACTTC. Its translation is CSVDIAGGGYEQYF.

This chain connects TRBV13 to TRBJ1-4, with D possibly being TRBD1 (6 bases). Looked up from germline, CDR1 is PRHDT and CDR2 is FYEKMQ (reference sequence). The CDR3 runs 16 residues. The V gene lost 5 bases and the J gene lost 7 bases, with 20 bases spanning the gap. The CDR3 nucleotides read TGTGCCAGCAGCGACGGTACGGGGGCGCTTGGTGAAAAACTGTTTTTT. Translating it yields CASSDGTGALGEKLFF.

The rearrangement joins TRBV19 to TRBJ1-1; TRBD1 agrees at 7 bases. Germline V gives CDR1 LNHDA, CDR2 SQIVND (reference sequence). This CDR3 is built from 13 residues. J was trimmed by 4 bases and V by 6 bases; bases with no gene match: 5. In nucleotides, the CDR3 is TGTGCCAGTAGCCAGACAGGGTTCACTGAAGCTTTCTTT. Encoded protein: CASSQTGFTEAFF.

In its sample, this clone was seen once. V and J are TRBV5-6 and TRBJ2-1; TRBD2 aligns across 7 bases. Losses at the gene ends were 3 bases for V and 6 bases for J; bases not matched to a gene: 6. This CDR3 comprises 14 residues. Germline-derived CDR1 and CDR2 are SGHDT and YYEEEE. The CDR3 sequence is CASSWTRGGNEQFF. The DNA for the CDR3 is TGTGCCAGCAGCTGGACTAGGGGCGGCAATGAGCAGTTCTTC.

The V call is TRBV27, the J call TRBJ2-2; perhaps TRBD1 as D (6 bases). CDR1 and CDR2 (germline): MNHEY, SMNVEV (reference sequence). Trimming stripped 5 bases from V and 1 base from J, with 14 bases between. The CDR3 consists of 16 residues. The DNA for the CDR3 is TGTGCCAGCAGTCCCAGGGGTTTTCTGAACACCGGGGAGCTGTTTTTT. Protein: CASSPRGFLNTGELFF.

CDR3 DNA: TGTGCCAGCAGTGAAGAGATCGCTAGCACAGATACGCAGTATTTT. This translates into CASSEEIASTDTQYF. V and J are TRBV6-1 and TRBJ2-3; D unresolved. Trimming took 1 base from V and 0 from J, leaving 8 bases between them. The CDR3 extends over 15 amino acids. Germline CDR1 is MNHNS and CDR2 is SASEGT.

CDR3 sequence: CASSKKGQGLWEQYF. CDR3 bases: TGTGCCAGCAGCAAAAAGGGACAGGGCCTCTGGGAGCAGTACTTC. The chain combines TRBV21-1 with TRBJ2-7; the D call TRBD1 from the table was never checked on the DNA. TRBV21-1 is noted as a pseudogene. This CDR3 is 15 amino acids long.

V and J are TRBV27 and TRBJ2-7, with 7 bases fitting TRBD2. With V trimmed by 6 bases and J by 1 base, 9 bases remained unmatched. Germline lookup yields CDR1 MNHEY and CDR2 SMNVEV (reference sequence). The length of the CDR3 is 15 residues. The CDR3 protein is CASSPASGGSYEQYF. Here the CDR3 DNA reads TGTGCCAGCAGCCCGGCTAGCGGAGGGTCCTACGAGCAGTACTTC.

This clone is a singleton in its sample. The same CDR3 also results from other DNA sequences found in this sample. The V and J genes are TRBV7-9 and TRBJ2-7; 7 bases are shared with TRBD1. Looked up from germline, CDR1 is SEHNR and CDR2 is FQNEAQ (reference sequence). V trimming: 5 bases; J trimming: 4 bases; junction bases outside the gene matches: 8. The CDR3 runs to 14 residues. The CDR3 sequence: CASSLTGSTYEQYF. The CDR3 nucleotides read TGTGCCAGCAGCCTGACAGGGAGCACATACGAGCAGTACTTC.

CDR3 coding DNA: TGTGCCAGCAGTTGGCCAGGGAACACTGAAGCTTTCTTT. Translation: CASSWPGNTEAFF. V usage is TRBV6-5 and J usage is TRBJ1-1; D gene uncertain. Trimming shortened V by 4 bases and J by 1 base, and 7 bases separated the two germline ends. Germline V CDR1 and CDR2: MNHEY, SVGAGI. There are 13 residues in the CDR3.

V is TRBV5-4 and J is TRBJ1-3, with TRBD1 matching over 7 bases. Germline V CDR1 and CDR2: SGHNT, YYREEE (reference sequence). V dropped 2 bases and J dropped 8; count of bases not matched to a gene: 10. This CDR3 is 15 amino acids long. The CDR3 coding sequence is TGTGCCAGCAGCTTTGGAGGGGGCGTACTAGACACCATATATTTT. Encoded protein: CASSFGGGVLDTIYF.

Worth noting for this clone: The identical CDR3 is also encoded by other nucleotide sequences in the sample. V usage is TRBV27 and J usage is TRBJ2-7; possible D gene TRBD2, 6 bases. CDR3 size: 13 residues. With 2 bases removed from V and 4 bases from J, the gap between germline ends came to 9 bases. Germline assignment: CDR1 MNHEY and CDR2 SMNVEV (reference sequence). CDR3 sequence reads: CASSLLGGYEQYF. The CDR3 coding sequence is TGTGCCAGCAGTTTACTCGGGGGTTACGAGCAGTACTTC.

This sequence joins TRBV29-1 and TRBJ2-1, with a weak D call TRBD2 (6 bases). The CDR3 sequence is 15 residues long. The germline V and J ends were trimmed by 4 bases and 9 bases, with 22 bases remaining between them. Per germline, CDR1 SQVTM and CDR2 ANQGSEA. The CDR3 loop is CSVGGGGAPWSEQFF. The CDR3 coding sequence is TGCAGCGTTGGAGGTGGCGGGGCTCCGTGGAGTGAGCAGTTCTTC.

V is TRBV7-9 and J is TRBJ2-1; 7 bases fit TRBD1. With 3 bases clipped from V and 4 bases from J, the junction kept 12 bases outside the gene matches. This CDR3 is 17 amino acids long. Germline CDR1 reads SEHNR; CDR2 reads FQNEAQ (reference sequence). CDR3 in DNA: TGTGCCAGCAGCTTGGGTTGGGGGACAGAGACGTACAATGAGCAGTTCTTC. This gives the protein CASSLGWGTETYNEQFF.

The chain has TRBV5-6 and TRBJ2-3, with TRBD2 matching 13 bases. The CDR3 loop spans 17 amino acids. The germline gives CDR1 SGHDT, CDR2 YYEEEE. V lost 4 bases, J lost 0 bases, and 5 bases stayed unmatched. The CDR3 DNA is TGTGCCAGCAGCGGGGGACTAGCGGGAACAAGCACAGATACGCAGTATTTT. Translation gives CASSGGLAGTSTDTQYF.

Concerning this clone itself: Other DNA sequences within the sample encode an identical CDR3. This chain uses TRBV27 with TRBJ2-1; 10 bases are a match to TRBD2. Trimming removed 5 bases from V and 2 bases from J; junction bases left unmatched: 3. The CDR3 spans 15 residues. Germline V gives CDR1 MNHEY, CDR2 SMNVEV (reference sequence). The CDR3 sequence is CASSPLAGAYNEQFF. CDR3 DNA sequence: TGTGCCAGCAGTCCCCTAGCGGGAGCCTACAATGAGCAGTTCTTC.

Comment on this clone: This CDR3 is also generated by other DNA sequences in the sample. V gene TRBV4-3 combines with J gene TRBJ2-5; D is ambiguous. CDR1 and CDR2 (germline): LGHNA, YSLEER. This CDR3 contains 13 residues. Deletions cut 1 base from V and 3 bases from J, with 6 bases between. The CDR3 here is CASSQAWEETQYF. DNA for the CDR3: TGCGCCAGCAGCCAAGCTTGGGAAGAGACCCAGTACTTC.

V is TRBV6-5 and J is TRBJ2-1; possibly TRBD1 or TRBD2 for D (5 bases each). Between the trimmed V and J ends, which lost 0 bases and 4 bases, there was a span of 13 bases. The CDR3 has 16 residues. Germline values: CDR1 MNHEY, CDR2 SVGAGI. The CDR3 DNA reads TGTGCCAGCAGTTACTCGATGGGGGAGAGGTACAATGAGCAGTTCTTC. Residues: CASSYSMGERYNEQFF.

This chain connects TRBV6-1 to TRBJ1-2, with D possibly being TRBD1 (5 bases). The CDR3 contains 14 residues. Germline values: CDR1 MNHNS, CDR2 SASEGT. V was trimmed by 0 bases and J by 3 bases, leaving 8 bases between them. The CDR3 DNA sequence: TGTGCCAGCAGTGAAGCGGACAAGCACTATGGCTACACCTTC. Protein sequence: CASSEADKHYGYTF.